The sample holds many counts of the clone carrying this TCR beta chain. The sample comes from a study of neurological immune-mediated disorders. V gave up 0 bases and J gave up 0 bases, with 3 bases separating them. Germline assignment: CDR1 SGHKS and CDR2 YYEKEE (reference sequence). CDR3 length: 13 residues. MiXCR was run by TCRdb on the 5' RACE reads, yielding one entry per CDR3 protein. The sample includes about 59,000 distinct CDR3 sequences, roughly 12% seen only once; the top ten take about 10%. V usage is TRBV5-5 and J usage is TRBJ1-1, with D unresolved. The material sequenced was PBMCs. The sequence derives from a woman aged 55-69 years with HTLV-1-associated myelopathy (HAM/TSP). CDR3 protein: CASSLALNTEAFF. The CDR3 bases are TGTGCCAGCAGCTTGGCCCTGAACACTGAAGCTTTCTTT.